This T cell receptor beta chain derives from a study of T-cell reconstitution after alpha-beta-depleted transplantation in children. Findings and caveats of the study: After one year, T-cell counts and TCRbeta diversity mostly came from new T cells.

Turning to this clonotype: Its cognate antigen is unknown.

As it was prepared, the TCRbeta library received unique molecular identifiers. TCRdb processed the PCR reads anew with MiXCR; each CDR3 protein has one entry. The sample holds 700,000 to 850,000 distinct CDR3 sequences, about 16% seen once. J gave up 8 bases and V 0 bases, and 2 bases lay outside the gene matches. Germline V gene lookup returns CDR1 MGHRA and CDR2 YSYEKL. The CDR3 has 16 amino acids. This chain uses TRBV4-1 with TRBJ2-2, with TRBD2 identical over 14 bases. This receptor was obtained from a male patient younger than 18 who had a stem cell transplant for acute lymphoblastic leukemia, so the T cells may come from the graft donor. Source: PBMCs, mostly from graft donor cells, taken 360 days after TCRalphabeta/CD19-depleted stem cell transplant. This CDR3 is CASSQDGTSGRGELFF. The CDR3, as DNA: TGCGCCAGCAGCCAAGATGGGACTAGCGGGAGAGGGGAGCTGTTTTTT.